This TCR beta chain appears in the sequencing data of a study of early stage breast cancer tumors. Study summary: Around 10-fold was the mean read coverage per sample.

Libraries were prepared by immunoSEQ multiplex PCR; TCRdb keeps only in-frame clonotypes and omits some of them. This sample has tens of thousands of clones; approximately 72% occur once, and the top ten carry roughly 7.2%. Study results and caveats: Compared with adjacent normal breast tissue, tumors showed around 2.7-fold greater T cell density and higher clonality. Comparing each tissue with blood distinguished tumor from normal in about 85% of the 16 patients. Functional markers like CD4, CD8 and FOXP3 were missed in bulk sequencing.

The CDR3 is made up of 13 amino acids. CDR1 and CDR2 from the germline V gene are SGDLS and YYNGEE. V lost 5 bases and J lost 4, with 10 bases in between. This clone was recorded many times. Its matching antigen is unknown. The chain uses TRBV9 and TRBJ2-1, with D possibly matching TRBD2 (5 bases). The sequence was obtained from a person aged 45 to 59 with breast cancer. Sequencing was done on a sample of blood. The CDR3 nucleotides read TGTGCCAGCAGTATCGGCGGGTACAATGAGCAGTTCTTC. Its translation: CASSIGGYNEQFF.